The 30 T cell receptor beta chains presented below share a single source sample, sequenced in a study of cytomegalovirus exposure and HLA in healthy donors (dated by TCRdb to 2016 to 2017). To prepare the library, the immunoSEQ multiplex PCR assay was applied. TCRdb limited this immuneACCESS table to in-frame rearrangements with V and J called. A share of clones is missing; checked studies link under half to unresolved V genes, and the rest is unexplained. For this sample there are tens of thousands of clones; 85% to 95% appear just once. The ten largest account for around 0.69% of the sample. Sequencing used PBMCs. The receptors derive from a young woman in good health and CMV-seronegative.

This clone was observed a handful of times. The chain is built from TRBV18 and TRBJ1-1; D is possibly TRBD1 (6 bases). The CDR3 is made up of 14 amino acids. V lost 6 bases and J lost 1, with 12 bases in between. Germline assignment: CDR1 KGHSH and CDR2 LQKENI. CDR3 loop: CASSPGQQNTEAFF. In DNA form, the CDR3 reads TGTGCCAGCTCCCCTGGACAGCAGAACACTGAAGCTTTCTTT.

The CDR3 is CASSSRGTGGEYGYTF. The CDR3 region has the DNA TGCGCCAGCAGCTCGCGGGGGACAGGGGGCGAATATGGCTACACCTTC. The J gene is TRBJ1-2, the V gene TRBV5-1, with 12 bases that match TRBD1. Unmatched junction bases numbered 8, after V lost 3 bases and J lost 5 bases. Germline values: CDR1 SGHRS, CDR2 YFSETQ. This CDR3 comprises 16 residues.

The chain combines TRBV4-1 with TRBJ1-5, with TRBD1 identical over 9 bases. Germline CDR1 MGHRA, CDR2 YSYEKL. This CDR3 spans 21 amino acids. Unmatched junction bases numbered 17, after V lost 0 bases and J lost 2 bases. In DNA form, the CDR3 reads TGCGCCAGCAGCCAAGATGCCTCCTCGACAGGGGGGCGCCTGGGCAATCAGCCCCAGCATTTT. This encodes CASSQDASSTGGRLGNQPQHF.

In regard to this clone: Within the sample, other DNA sequences also encode this same CDR3. The chain uses TRBV5-1 and TRBJ1-2; D not certain. Germline CDR1 and CDR2: SGHRS and YFSETQ. V lost 0 bases, J lost 0 bases, and 6 bases lay in between. This CDR3 is built from 14 residues. The CDR3 sequence is CASSLESANYGYTF. DNA for the CDR3: TGCGCCAGCAGCTTGGAATCTGCTAACTATGGCTACACCTTC.

The V and J genes are TRBV5-1 and TRBJ2-7; D might be TRBD1 (6 bases). The CDR3 totals 13 residues. The germline V and J ends were trimmed by 0 bases and 5 bases, with 9 bases remaining between them. CDR1 is SGHRS and CDR2 is YFSETQ in the germline V gene. Here the CDR3 reads CASSLGGRDEQYF. The DNA for the CDR3 is TGCGCCAGCAGCTTGGGGGGGCGCGACGAGCAGTACTTC.

V usage is TRBV27 and J usage is TRBJ1-5, with TRBD1 identical over 7 bases. This CDR3 is 14 amino acids long. The J segment lost 6 bases and the V segment lost 5 bases, leaving 7 bases of the junction unmatched. From germline, CDR1 is MNHEY and CDR2 SMNVEV (reference sequence). In DNA, the CDR3 is TGTGCCAGCAGTACAGGGGCTGGACGTCAGCCCCAGCATTTT. Translated: CASSTGAGRQPQHF.

The J gene is TRBJ1-1, the V gene TRBV28; D gene unclear. Between the trimmed V and J ends, which lost 8 bases and 2 bases, there was a span of 6 bases. Per the germline V gene, CDR1 is MDHEN and CDR2 is SYDVKM. The CDR3 spans 11 residues. The CDR3 sequence is CASGGNTEAFF. The CDR3 nucleotides read TGTGCCAGCGGAGGCAACACTGAAGCTTTCTTT.

The chain combines TRBV7-9 with TRBJ1-5; unclear D gene. CDR3 length: 12 amino acids. The germline CDR1 and CDR2 sequences are SEHNR and FQNEAQ (reference sequence). Between the trimmed V and J ends, which lost 2 bases and 5 bases, there was a span of 4 bases. The CDR3 bases are TGTGCCAGCAGCTTACCGGATCAGCCCCAGCATTTT. This codes for CASSLPDQPQHF.

This clone has only one observation. The CDR3 here is CASSESQGPQPQHF. CDR3 DNA sequence: TGTGCCAGCAGCGAGAGTCAGGGTCCCCAGCCCCAGCATTTT. V and J are TRBV9 and TRBJ1-5; a possible D gene is TRBD1 (5 bases). Trimming shortened V by 3 bases and J by 7 bases, and 14 bases separated the two germline ends. The CDR3 sequence is 14 residues long. Germline assignment: CDR1 SGDLS and CDR2 YYNGEE.

J is TRBJ2-7 and V is TRBV30; 15 positions match TRBD2. CDR1 is GTSNPN, CDR2 SVGIG, per germline (reference sequence). The length of the CDR3 is 17 residues. The junction had 10 bases not matched to a gene; V was cut back by 0 bases and J by 7 bases. The CDR3 DNA reads as TGTGCCTGGAGTGTATCTCGGACTAGCGGGAGGGCGGAGGAGCAGTACTTC. As protein: CAWSVSRTSGRAEEQYF.

V and J are TRBV5-1 and TRBJ2-7; D remains unclear. The CDR3 extends over 13 amino acids. V lost 0 bases and J 1 base, leaving 5 bases between the germline ends. Germline-derived CDR1 and CDR2 are SGHRS and YFSETQ. This chain's CDR3 is CASSLARSYEQYF. DNA of the CDR3: TGCGCCAGCAGCTTGGCCCGGTCCTACGAGCAGTACTTC.

This rearrangement joins TRBV7-6 to TRBJ2-3; perhaps TRBD2 as D (5 bases). Germline CDR1 SGHVS, CDR2 FNYEAQ. This CDR3 is built from 16 residues. V was pared by 4 bases and J by 2 bases, with 16 bases between. This CDR3 is CASSSPPGFPTDTQYF. CDR3 DNA sequence: TGTGCCAGCAGCTCCCCTCCGGGGTTCCCCACAGATACGCAGTATTTT. The variable domain in full, with the rest retrieved from reference TRBV7-6 and TRBJ2-3, is GAGVSQSPRYKVTKRGQDVALRCDPISGHVSLYWYRQALGQGPEFLTYFNYEAQQDKSGLPNDRFSAERPEGSISTLTIQRTEQRDSAMYRCASSSPPGFPTDTQYFGPGTRLTVL.

This rearrangement joins TRBV29-1 to TRBJ1-4; D possibly corresponds to TRBD1 (6 bases). Germline CDR1 reads SQVTM; CDR2 reads ANQGSEA. The length of the CDR3 is 12 residues. V lost 6 bases and J 7 bases, leaving 12 bases between the germline ends. This CDR3 is CSVTGFGEKLFF. CDR3 nucleotide sequence: TGCAGCGTGACAGGCTTTGGTGAAAAACTGTTTTTT.

The V and J genes are TRBV19 and TRBJ2-7; 13 nucleotides match TRBD2. Germline values: CDR1 LNHDA, CDR2 SQIVND (reference sequence). This CDR3 region has 16 residues. Germline trimming cut 7 bases from V and 6 bases from J; bases unmatched to any gene: 12. This CDR3 is CASKGGTSGMFGEQYF. In DNA, the CDR3 is TGTGCCAGTAAGGGGGGGACTAGCGGGATGTTTGGCGAGCAGTACTTC.

This clone has just a few counts. The chain carries TRBV4-1 and TRBJ1-1; tentative D call: TRBD1 (6 bases). There are 16 residues in the CDR3. From germline, CDR1 is MGHRA and CDR2 YSYEKL. Trimming removed 3 bases at V and 0 bases at J, with 14 bases between. The CDR3 DNA reads TGCGCCAGCAGCCAGTCACTACAGGGTCTGAACACTGAAGCTTTCTTT. Amino acids: CASSQSLQGLNTEAFF.

V usage is TRBV6-5 and J usage is TRBJ2-2; D is possibly TRBD2 (5 bases). This CDR3 has 13 amino acids. CDR1 MNHEY and CDR2 SVGAGI come from the germline V gene. The V end lost 6 bases, the J end lost 4 bases, and 9 bases lay between the germline ends. The CDR3 nucleotides read TGTGCCAGCAGGTTAACTAGCACCGGGGAGCTGTTTTTT. Translating gives CASRLTSTGELFF.

The chain carries TRBV5-6 and TRBJ2-1; a possible D gene is TRBD2 (5 bases). CDR3 length: 14 residues. V was clipped by 6 bases and J by 0 bases, with 10 bases between them. The germline CDR1 and CDR2 sequences are SGHDT and YYEEEE. Written as DNA, the CDR3 is TGTGCCAGCACCTCGGGAAGCTCCTACAATGAGCAGTTCTTC. It encodes CASTSGSSYNEQFF.

CDR3 residues: CASSSGGSYGYTF. As DNA, the CDR3 is TGTGCCAGCAGTTCTGGCGGTAGTTATGGCTACACCTTC. V usage is TRBV7-8 and J usage is TRBJ1-2; D not resolved. From germline, CDR1 is SGHVS and CDR2 FQNEAQ. There are 13 residues in the CDR3. V shed 6 bases and J shed 5 bases, with 13 bases lying between them.

The chain carries TRBV15 and TRBJ2-5, with 8 bases that match TRBD2. The CDR3 has 16 amino acids. Germline V gives CDR1 LNHNV, CDR2 YYDKDF (reference sequence). Trimming took 8 bases from V and 6 from J; bases not matched to a gene: 17. In DNA, the CDR3 is TGTGCCACCGGGGCCGGGAGGGCCCTCGGGGAAAAGACCCAGTACTTC. This translates into CATGAGRALGEKTQYF.

This clone was seen once. The rearrangement uses TRBV29-1 and TRBJ1-1, with D perhaps matching TRBD1 (6 bases). V was cut by 4 bases and J by 1 base, with 7 bases left in between. CDR3 length: 12 residues. Germline CDR1 SQVTM, CDR2 ANQGSEA. The CDR3 reads CSVGGGNTEAFF. In nucleotides, the CDR3 is TGCAGCGTTGGAGGGGGGAACACTGAAGCTTTCTTT.

The rearrangement joins TRBV14 to TRBJ2-5, with a tentative D call TRBD2 (5 bases). Near its end, the DNA agrees better with TRBJ2-7, so the J call may be wrong. Germline V gene sequence: CDR1 SGHDN, CDR2 FVKESK. The CDR3 loop spans 13 amino acids. CDR3 protein: CASPVTGNYEQYF. The CDR3 bases are TGTGCCAGCCCGGTTACGGGAAACTACGAGCAGTACTTC.

V gene TRBV7-2 combines with J gene TRBJ2-7; no reliable D call. This CDR3 has 14 amino acids. The germline gives CDR1 SGHTA, CDR2 FQGNSA. V lost 2 bases and J 1 base, leaving 9 bases between the germline ends. The CDR3 nucleotides are TGTGCCAGCAGCTTATTTGAAGAGTCCTACGAGCAGTACTTC. It yields the protein CASSLFEESYEQYF.

This chain joins TRBV5-4 and TRBJ2-1; TRBD2 is a possible D gene (7 bases). The CDR3 totals 14 residues. Trimming stripped 1 base from V and 5 bases from J, with 10 bases between. Germline V lookup: CDR1 SGHNT, CDR2 YYREEE (reference sequence). The CDR3 DNA sequence: TGTGCCAGCAGCTTGCGGGGGGCCCACAATGAGCAGTTCTTC. It encodes CASSLRGAHNEQFF.

The chain links TRBV12-5 to TRBJ2-7; 7 bases match TRBD1. Germline-derived CDR1 and CDR2 are LGHNT and FRNRAP. V was clipped by 1 base and J by 1 base; unmatched bases: 7. This CDR3 has 16 residues. CDR3 nucleotides: TGTGCTAGTGGTTTGGGGCGACAGGGTCATTCCTACGAGCAGTACTTC. Translated: CASGLGRQGHSYEQYF.

This clone was seen a handful of times. Other DNA sequences from this sample encode an identical CDR3 as well. This sequence joins TRBV14 and TRBJ2-7; D uncertain. The CDR3 has 11 residues. CDR1 and CDR2 (germline): SGHDN, FVKESK. V was pared by 4 bases and J by 6 bases, with 7 bases between. The CDR3 bases are TGTGCCAGCAGCCGATCGGGCGAGCAGTACTTC. Residues: CASSRSGEQYF.

V gene TRBV6-5 combines with J gene TRBJ1-1, with D unclear. Germline V gives CDR1 MNHEY, CDR2 SVGAGI. The CDR3 has 15 residues. Trimming took 0 bases from V and 5 from J, leaving 13 bases between them. The CDR3 nucleotides read TGTGCCAGCAGTTACTCGATGGGATCGGGGACTGAAGCTTTCTTT. Protein: CASSYSMGSGTEAFF.

The chain employs TRBV11-3 and TRBJ2-3, with D possibly TRBD1 on 5 matching bases. Trimming shortened V by 2 bases and J by 5 bases, and 11 bases separated the two germline ends. CDR3 length: 14 amino acids. Germline CDR1 and CDR2: SGHNT and YENEEA. This chain's CDR3 is CASSLRGSEDTQYF. DNA of the CDR3: TGTGCCAGCAGCTTAAGGGGATCGGAAGATACGCAGTATTTT.

V gene TRBV11-2 combines with J gene TRBJ2-2; no clear D gene. Germline lookup yields CDR1 SGHAT and CDR2 FQNNGV. The V end was cut by 5 bases, the J end by 3 bases, with 13 bases between. This CDR3 spans 15 amino acids. CDR3 residues: CASSTPDTYTGELFF. CDR3 sequence (DNA): TGTGCCAGCAGCACCCCCGACACGTACACCGGGGAGCTGTTTTTT. Variable domain in full (rest from reference TRBV11-2 and TRBJ2-2): EAGVAQSPRYKIIEKRQSVAFWCNPISGHATLYWYQQILGQGPKLLIQFQNNGVVDDSQLPKDRFSAERLKGVDSTLKIQPAKLEDSAVYLCASSTPDTYTGELFFGEGSRLTVL.

The chain uses TRBV6-5 and TRBJ2-7; no firm D call. The germline V gene has CDR1 MNHEY and CDR2 SVGAGI. V was trimmed by 6 bases and J by 1 base, leaving 10 bases between them. The length of the CDR3 is 13 residues. CDR3 bases: TGTGCCAGCAGGCGAGGTCGATCCTACGAGCAGTACTTC. Its protein is CASRRGRSYEQYF.

The genes are TRBV2 and TRBJ1-2, with D perhaps TRBD1 (5 bases). CDR1 is SNHLY, CDR2 FYNNEI, per germline. V was cut by 8 bases and J by 4 bases, with 23 bases left in between. The CDR3 extends over 16 amino acids. The CDR3 bases are TGTGCCAGCGTGGGGCGGGGAATTTCGGAGAGCTATGGCTACACCTTC. Protein sequence: CASVGRGISESYGYTF.